The clone carrying this T cell receptor beta chain was picked up many times. The antigen remains undetermined. Preparation of the TCRbeta library was carried out with unique molecular identifiers. TCRdb ran MiXCR on the PCR reads and lists one entry per CDR3 protein. Of 120,000 or so distinct CDR3 sequences in the sample, more than 20% were seen once. CDR1 is MNHEY, CDR2 SVGEGT, per germline. The CDR3 length is 15 residues. V shed 6 bases and J shed 9 bases, with 18 bases lying between them. The data belong to a study of T-cell reconstitution after alpha-beta-depleted transplantation in children. Study-wide findings and caveats: Newly made T cells mostly supplied T-cell counts and diversity one year after transplant.

This TCR was recovered from a male patient between 2 and 10 years old who had a stem cell transplant for chronic granulomatous disease, so the T cells may come from the graft donor. Here the sequenced sample was PBMCs, mostly from graft donor cells, taken 180 days after TCRalphabeta/CD19-depleted stem cell transplant. J is TRBJ1-6 and V is TRBV6-2 or TRBV6-3, with a tentative D call TRBD1 (6 bases). CDR3 region: CASSRGQWGGSPLHF. In DNA, the CDR3 is TGTGCCAGCAGCCGCGGACAGTGGGGGGGTTCACCCCTCCACTTT.